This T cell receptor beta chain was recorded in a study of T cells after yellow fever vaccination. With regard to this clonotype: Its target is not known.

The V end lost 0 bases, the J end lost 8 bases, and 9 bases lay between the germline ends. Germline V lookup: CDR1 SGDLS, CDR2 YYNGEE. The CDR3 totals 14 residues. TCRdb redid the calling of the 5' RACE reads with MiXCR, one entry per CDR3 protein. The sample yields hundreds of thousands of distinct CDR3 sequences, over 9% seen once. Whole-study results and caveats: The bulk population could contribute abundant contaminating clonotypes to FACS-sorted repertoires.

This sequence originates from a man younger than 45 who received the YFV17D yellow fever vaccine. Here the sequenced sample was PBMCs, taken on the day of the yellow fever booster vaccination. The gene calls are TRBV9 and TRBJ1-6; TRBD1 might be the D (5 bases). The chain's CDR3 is CASSVGVGDSPLHF. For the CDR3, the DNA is TGTGCCAGCAGCGTAGGAGTGGGGGATTCACCCCTCCACTTT.